Below are 25 T cell receptor beta chains sequenced from a single sample in a study of T cells expressing NK-cell markers. TCRdb reanalyzed the 5' RACE reads and collapses them to one entry per CDR3 protein, without DNA. This sample's table has about 300,000 distinct CDR3 sequences. Sequenced material: blood T cells: a sorted CD56 or NKG2C T cell subset, CD4+ or CD8+ T cells, or bulk PBMC T cells (not recorded which). These receptors were collected from a woman aged 18 to 75 in good health.

The J gene is TRBJ2-3, the V gene TRBV20-1; TCRdb's D call of TRBD2 is untestable without DNA. CDR3 length equals 18 residues. Germline V CDR1 and CDR2: DFQATT, SNEGSKA (reference sequence). The CDR3 loop is CSARGLPGLAEYTDTQYF.

The CDR3 sequence: CASSFAGSSYEQYF. V is TRBV7-9 and J is TRBJ2-7. Germline V gene sequence: CDR1 SEHNR, CDR2 FQNEAQ (reference sequence). The CDR3 extends over 14 amino acids.

The rearrangement joins TRBV9 to TRBJ1-2; TCRdb calls TRBD1, which cannot be checked without DNA. CDR1 is SGDLS, CDR2 YYNGEE, per germline. There are 15 residues in the CDR3. CDR3 residues: CASSYRDRFPYGYTF.

The gene calls are TRBV20-1 and TRBJ2-1; TCRdb's D call of TRBD1 is untestable without DNA. The CDR3 has 12 amino acids. Germline CDR1 is DFQATT and CDR2 is SNEGSKA (reference sequence). CDR3 in amino acids: CSGSGGSNEQFF.

The V call is TRBV6-1, the J call TRBJ2-1; TCRdb gives TRBD2 as the D gene, but with no DNA this cannot be confirmed. The CDR3 runs to 17 residues. The germline gives CDR1 MNHNS, CDR2 SASEGT. CDR3 sequence: CASSETLLRMGGNEQFF.

The chain recombines TRBV4-1 with TRBJ2-2; as DNA is missing, the TRBD2 call by TCRdb cannot be tested. The germline V gene encodes CDR1 MGHRA and CDR2 YSYEKL. The CDR3 consists of 15 residues. The CDR3 is CASSHPLAGTGELFF.

V gene TRBV12-5 combines with J gene TRBJ2-2; the TCRdb D gene call, TRBD2, has no DNA to confirm it. The CDR3 is 15 amino acids. CDR1 and CDR2 from the germline V gene are LGHNT and FRNRAP. This chain's CDR3 is CASGSPGLVAGELFF.

The chain combines TRBV7-2 with TRBJ2-5. This CDR3 is 13 amino acids long. From germline, CDR1 is SGHTA and CDR2 FQGNSA. CDR3 protein: CASSLKGDGTQYF.

The V gene is TRBV5-5, the J gene TRBJ1-5. Germline V gives CDR1 SGHKS, CDR2 YYEKEE (reference sequence). CDR3 length equals 11 residues. The CDR3 spells CASTPDQPQHF.

The chain is built from TRBV11-2 and TRBJ1-1. CDR1 SGHAT and CDR2 FQNNGV come from the germline V gene. The CDR3 is made up of 14 amino acids. CDR3: CASTPSRRNTEAFF.

The chain combines TRBV7-2 with TRBJ2-1; TCRdb picks TRBD2, but there is no DNA to check that call. The CDR3 loop spans 17 amino acids. CDR1 SGHTA and CDR2 FQGNSA come from the germline V gene. CDR3: CASSSLPLAGGENEQFF.

The CDR3 reads CASSFPGSTQYF. The J gene is TRBJ2-3, the V gene TRBV7-2; TCRdb names TRBD1, which stays unverified in the absence of DNA. The length of the CDR3 is 12 residues. CDR1 is SGHTA, CDR2 FQGNSA, per germline.

CDR3 sequence: CASSLVLTSTDTQYF. The V and J genes are TRBV7-2 and TRBJ2-3. The CDR3 spans 15 residues. Germline values: CDR1 SGHTA, CDR2 FQGNSA.

CDR3 region: CASSFLASGEKLFF. This rearrangement joins TRBV27 to TRBJ1-4. CDR1 is MNHEY and CDR2 is SMNVEV in the germline V gene (reference sequence). The CDR3 covers 14 residues.

The rearrangement links TRBV2 to TRBJ1-4; TCRdb's D call, TRBD1, is unchecked because there is no DNA. This CDR3 is built from 14 residues. Germline V lookup: CDR1 SNHLY, CDR2 FYNNEI. The CDR3 loop is CASNKGRGGEKLFF.

The chain is built from TRBV25-1 and TRBJ1-4; lacking DNA, the TRBD1 call made by TCRdb goes unchecked. Germline CDR1 reads MGHDK; CDR2 reads SYGVNS. The CDR3 totals 16 residues. CDR3: CASSDPGQGKAEKLFF.

This chain links TRBV21-1 with TRBJ2-1; TCRdb's D call of TRBD1 is untestable without DNA. TRBV21-1 is a known pseudogene. The CDR3 length is 16 residues. The CDR3 reads CASSTQGTARGNEQFF.

The V gene is TRBV20-1, the J gene TRBJ2-3. The germline V gene has CDR1 DFQATT and CDR2 SNEGSKA (reference sequence). CDR3 size: 12 residues. CDR3 region: CSAEVQPDTQYF.

This chain joins TRBV29-1 and TRBJ1-5; TCRdb proposes TRBD1, but this gene call is untestable without DNA. The CDR3 covers 16 residues. From germline, CDR1 is SQVTM and CDR2 ANQGSEA. This chain's CDR3 is CSVVTGGRGSNQPQHF.

The chain couples TRBV29-1 to TRBJ1-3; as DNA is missing, the TRBD1 call by TCRdb cannot be tested. The CDR3 spans 12 residues. Germline V gene data show CDR1 as SQVTM and CDR2 as ANQGSEA. CDR3 in amino acids: CSVGRDGNTIYF.

The chain couples TRBV9 to TRBJ2-1; TCRdb lists TRBD2, though no DNA is available to test this call. CDR1 SGDLS and CDR2 YYNGEE come from the germline V gene. The CDR3 totals 15 residues. CDR3 in amino acids: CASSAPRTSGNEQFF.

The chain joins TRBV7-2 to TRBJ2-7. CDR3 length equals 14 residues. From germline, CDR1 is SGHTA and CDR2 FQGNSA. The CDR3 region is CASSLVLATYEQYF.

J is TRBJ1-1 and V is TRBV18. Germline V gene sequence: CDR1 KGHSH, CDR2 LQKENI. The CDR3 runs 14 residues. The CDR3 protein is CASSPGVGWAEAFF.

This chain uses TRBV7-9 with TRBJ2-2; with no DNA, the TCRdb D assignment of TRBD2 cannot be verified. Germline CDR1 SEHNR, CDR2 FQNEAQ (reference sequence). The CDR3 length is 16 residues. The CDR3 here is CASSLGTSRNTGELFF.

This chain uses TRBV6-1 with TRBJ1-1; TCRdb's D call of TRBD1 is untestable without DNA. The CDR3 runs 15 residues. Germline CDR1 and CDR2: MNHNS and SASEGT. CDR3 residues: CASSESDRVNTEAFF.